The text below deals with one T cell receptor beta chain. Per the study methods: For nucleated cells, counts were estimated from reference gene primer amplification. Assay: immunoSEQ multiplex PCR; the TCRdb copy retains only in-frame clones and omits some. The V and J calls and clone size are taken from that table; D and trimming were inferred from the DNA. Of under 300,000 clones detected, 86% appear once; the ten largest clones hold less than 3%. The V and J ends lost 1 base and 0 bases, in that order; junction bases with no gene match: 8. The V gene's germline CDR1 is LNHNV and CDR2 YYDKDF (reference sequence). The CDR3 is 18 residues long. These data originate in a study of blood T cell repertoires in COVID-19. On the study more broadly: The United States, Italy and Spain supplied acute and convalescent COVID-19 samples. Nucleic acid was either cDNA or gDNA, and it came from T cells, B-cell-depleted T cells, or PBMCs.

The genes are TRBV15 and TRBJ2-1, with TRBD2 matching over 8 bases. The specimen was peripheral blood. This TCR came from a woman in her 30s with active or convalescent COVID-19. Here the CDR3 reads CATSRGGSGGNSYNEQFF. CDR3 DNA sequence: TGTGCCACCAGCAGAGGCGGCAGCGGGGGAAACTCCTACAATGAGCAGTTCTTC. The variable domain in full, with the rest retrieved from reference TRBV15 and TRBJ2-1, is DAMVIQNPRYQVTQFGKPVTLSCSQTLNHNVMYWYQQKSSQAPKLLFHYYDKDFNNEADTPDNFQSRRPNTSFCFLDIRSPGLGDTAMYLCATSRGGSGGNSYNEQFFGPGTRLTVL.